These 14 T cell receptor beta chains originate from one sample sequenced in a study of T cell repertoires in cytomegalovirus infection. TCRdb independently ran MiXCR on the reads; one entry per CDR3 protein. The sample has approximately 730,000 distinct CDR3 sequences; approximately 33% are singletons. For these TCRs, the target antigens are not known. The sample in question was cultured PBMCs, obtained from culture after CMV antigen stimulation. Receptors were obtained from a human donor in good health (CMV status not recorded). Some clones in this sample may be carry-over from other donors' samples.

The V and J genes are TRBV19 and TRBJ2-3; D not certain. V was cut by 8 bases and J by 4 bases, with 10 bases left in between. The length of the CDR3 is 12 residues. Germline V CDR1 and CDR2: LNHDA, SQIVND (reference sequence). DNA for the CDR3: TGTGCCAGTTTATACCCGCCAGATACGCAGTATTTT. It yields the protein CASLYPPDTQYF. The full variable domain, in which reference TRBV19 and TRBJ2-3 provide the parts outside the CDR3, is DGGITQSPKYLFRKEGQNVTLSCEQNLNHDAMYWYRQDPGQGLRLIYYSQIVNDFQKGDIAEGYSVSREKKESFPLTVTSAQKNPTAFYLCASLYPPDTQYFGPGTRLTVL.

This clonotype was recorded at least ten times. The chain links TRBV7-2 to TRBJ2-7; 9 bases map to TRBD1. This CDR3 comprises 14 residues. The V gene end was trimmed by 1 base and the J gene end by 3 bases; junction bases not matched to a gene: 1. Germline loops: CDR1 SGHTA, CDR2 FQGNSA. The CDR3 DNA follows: TGTGCCAGCAGCTTAGTGGACAGGGGCTACGAGCAGTACTTC. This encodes CASSLVDRGYEQYF.

In nucleotides, the CDR3 is TGTGCCAGCAGCTTGGGAGCGGGGGGGGACTACAATGAGCAGTTCTTC. Translating gives CASSLGAGGDYNEQFF. V usage is TRBV5-4 and J usage is TRBJ2-1, with TRBD2 matching 10 bases. The V segment lost 0 bases and the J segment 3 bases; nucleotides outside the gene matches: 3. The CDR3 loop spans 16 amino acids. CDR1 SGHNT and CDR2 YYREEE come from the germline V gene (reference sequence).

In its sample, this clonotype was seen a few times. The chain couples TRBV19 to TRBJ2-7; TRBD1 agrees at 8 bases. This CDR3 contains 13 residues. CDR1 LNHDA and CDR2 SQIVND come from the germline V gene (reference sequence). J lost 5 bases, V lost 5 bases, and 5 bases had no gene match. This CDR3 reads CASSGQGPHEQYF. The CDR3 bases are TGTGCCAGTAGTGGACAGGGCCCCCACGAGCAGTACTTC.

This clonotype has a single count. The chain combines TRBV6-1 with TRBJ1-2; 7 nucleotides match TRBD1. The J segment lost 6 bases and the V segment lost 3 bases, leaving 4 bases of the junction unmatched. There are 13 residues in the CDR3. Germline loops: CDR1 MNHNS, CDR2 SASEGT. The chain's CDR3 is CASSDGQGDGYTF. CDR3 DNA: TGTGCCAGCAGTGATGGGCAGGGGGATGGCTACACCTTC.

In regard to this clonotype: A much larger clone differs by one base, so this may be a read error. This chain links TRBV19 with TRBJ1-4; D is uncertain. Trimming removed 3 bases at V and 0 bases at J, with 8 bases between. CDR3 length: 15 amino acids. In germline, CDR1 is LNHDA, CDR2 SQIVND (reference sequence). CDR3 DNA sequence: TGTGCCAGTAGTATTTGGCGGTCAACTAATGAAAAACTGTTTTTT. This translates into CASSIWRSTNEKLFF. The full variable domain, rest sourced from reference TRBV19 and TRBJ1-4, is DGGITQSPKYLFRKEGQNVTLSCEQNLNHDAMYWYRQDPGQGLRLIYYSQIVNDFQKGDIAEGYSVSREKKESFPLTVTSAQKNPTAFYLCASSIWRSTNEKLFFGSGTQLSVL.

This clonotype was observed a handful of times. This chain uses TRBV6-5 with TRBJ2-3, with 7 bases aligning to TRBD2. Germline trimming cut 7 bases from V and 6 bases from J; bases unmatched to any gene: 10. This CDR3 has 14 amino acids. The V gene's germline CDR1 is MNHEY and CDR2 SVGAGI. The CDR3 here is CASKPPGGRDTQYF. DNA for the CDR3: TGTGCCAGCAAACCACCGGGGGGACGGGATACGCAGTATTTT.

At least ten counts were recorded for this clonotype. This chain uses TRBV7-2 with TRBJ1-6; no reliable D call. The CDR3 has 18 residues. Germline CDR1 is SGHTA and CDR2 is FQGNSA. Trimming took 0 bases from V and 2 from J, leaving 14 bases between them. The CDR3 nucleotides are TGTGCCAGCAGCTTAGCCCGGGGAAGTTTCCCCTATAATTCACCCCTCCACTTT. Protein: CASSLARGSFPYNSPLHF. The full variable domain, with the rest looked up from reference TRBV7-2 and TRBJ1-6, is GAGVSQSPSNKVTEKGKDVELRCDPISGHTALYWYRQSLGQGLEFLIYFQGNSAPDKSGLPSDRFSAERTGGSVSTLTIQRTQQEDSAVYLCASSLARGSFPYNSPLHFGNGTRLTVT.

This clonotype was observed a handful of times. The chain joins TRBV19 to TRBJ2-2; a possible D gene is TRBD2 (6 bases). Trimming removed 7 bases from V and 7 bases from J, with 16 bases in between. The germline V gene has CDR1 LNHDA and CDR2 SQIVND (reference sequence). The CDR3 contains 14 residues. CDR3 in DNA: TGTGCCAGTAAGGACGGGAGATTGATCGGGGAGCTGTTTTTT. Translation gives CASKDGRLIGELFF.

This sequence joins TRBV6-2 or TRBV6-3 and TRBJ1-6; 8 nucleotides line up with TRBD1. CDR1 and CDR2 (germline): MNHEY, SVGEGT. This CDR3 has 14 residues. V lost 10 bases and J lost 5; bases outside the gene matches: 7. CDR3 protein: CATTDRVDNSPLHF. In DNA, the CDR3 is TGTGCCACCACGGACAGGGTAGATAATTCACCCCTCCACTTT.

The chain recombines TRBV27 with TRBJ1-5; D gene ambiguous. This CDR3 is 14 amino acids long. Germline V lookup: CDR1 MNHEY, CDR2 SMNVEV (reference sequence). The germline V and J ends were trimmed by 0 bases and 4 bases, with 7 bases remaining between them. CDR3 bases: TGTGCCAGCAGTTTATCCCCACGGAATCAGCCCCAGCATTTT. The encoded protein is CASSLSPRNQPQHF.

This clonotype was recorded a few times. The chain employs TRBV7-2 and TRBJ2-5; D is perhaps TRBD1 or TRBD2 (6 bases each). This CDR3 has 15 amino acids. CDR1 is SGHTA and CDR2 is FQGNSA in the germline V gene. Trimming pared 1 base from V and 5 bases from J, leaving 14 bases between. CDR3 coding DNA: TGTGCCAGCAGCTTAGGGCAAGGGGGGCCGGAGACCCAGTACTTC. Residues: CASSLGQGGPETQYF.

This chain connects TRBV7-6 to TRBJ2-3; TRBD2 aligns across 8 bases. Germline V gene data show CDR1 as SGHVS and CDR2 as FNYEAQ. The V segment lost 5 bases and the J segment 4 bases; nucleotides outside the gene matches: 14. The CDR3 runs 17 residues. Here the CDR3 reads CASSPILADIFPDTQYF. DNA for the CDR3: TGTGCCAGCAGCCCGATACTAGCGGACATTTTCCCAGATACGCAGTATTTT.

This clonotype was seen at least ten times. The CDR3 coding sequence is TGTGCCAGCAGACTAGCCCTAGTGAGCCCAGATACGCAGTATTTT. Translated, it gives CASRLALVSPDTQYF. The chain carries TRBV7-2 and TRBJ2-3; weak D call: TRBD2 (6 bases). The V gene lost 6 bases and the J gene lost 4 bases, with 17 bases spanning the gap. From germline, CDR1 is SGHTA and CDR2 FQGNSA. CDR3 length: 15 residues.